These 28 T cell receptor beta chains originate from one sample sequenced in a study of T cells after yellow fever vaccination. TCRdb called the 5' RACE reads again in MiXCR, with one record for every CDR3 protein. This table has 500,000 to 650,000 distinct CDR3 sequences, 12% appearing once. The sample was PBMCs, taken on the day of the yellow fever booster vaccination. The receptors shown here come from a man aged 30 to 45 who received the YFV17D yellow fever vaccine.

The chain joins TRBV20-1 to TRBJ2-1; TRBD2 is a possible D gene (5 bases). CDR1 and CDR2 from the germline V gene are DFQATT and SNEGSKA (reference sequence). The CDR3 is made up of 14 amino acids. The ends were cut back, 2 bases at V and 4 bases at J, with 12 bases in the middle. Here the CDR3 reads CSARRSGPYNEQFF. The CDR3 DNA sequence: TGCAGTGCTAGAAGAAGCGGCCCATACAATGAGCAGTTCTTC.

The rearrangement joins TRBV20-1 to TRBJ2-7, with a weak D call TRBD2 (6 bases). V lost 6 bases to trimming and J lost 3 bases, with 12 bases between them. CDR3 size: 12 residues. Germline lookup yields CDR1 DFQATT and CDR2 SNEGSKA (reference sequence). The CDR3 loop is CSATSRNYEQYF. The CDR3, as DNA: TGCAGTGCAACTAGCCGCAACTACGAGCAGTACTTC.

The genes are TRBV9 and TRBJ2-7; D unclear. CDR1 is SGDLS and CDR2 is YYNGEE in the germline V gene. The CDR3 is 15 residues long. V lost 4 bases to trimming and J lost 2 bases, with 16 bases between them. CDR3 in DNA: TGTGCCAGCAGCCCCATGTTGCTGTCGACCTACGAGCAGTACTTC. Protein sequence: CASSPMLLSTYEQYF.

CDR3 in amino acids: CSVGPRSSGNTIYF. CDR3 coding DNA: TGCAGCGTAGGGCCCAGGTCATCTGGAAACACCATATATTTT. The V and J genes are TRBV29-1 and TRBJ1-3; D gene ambiguous. Deletions cut 6 bases from V and 1 base from J, with 13 bases between. Germline V gene lookup returns CDR1 SQVTM and CDR2 ANQGSEA. This CDR3 is built from 14 residues.

The V gene is TRBV10-3, the J gene TRBJ2-1; 13 nucleotides agree with TRBD2. With V trimmed by 10 bases and J by 9 bases, 6 bases remained unmatched. Germline assignment: CDR1 ENHRY and CDR2 SYGVKD. The CDR3 is 13 residues long. CDR3 in amino acids: CATRTSGSPEQFF. CDR3 sequence (DNA): TGTGCCACCCGGACTAGCGGGAGCCCTGAGCAGTTCTTC.

The V call is TRBV6-2 or TRBV6-3, the J call TRBJ2-1, with 10 positions matching TRBD2. The CDR3 has 17 residues. Germline CDR1 reads MNHEY; CDR2 reads SVGEGT. V lost 4 bases and J lost 5; bases outside the gene matches: 11. In DNA form, the CDR3 reads TGTGCCAGCAGTTCCGAAGTAGCGGGAGGTAGGAACAATGAGCAGTTCTTC. Translating it yields CASSSEVAGGRNNEQFF.

The chain combines TRBV6-5 with TRBJ2-7; a possible D gene is TRBD1 (5 bases). Germline CDR1 is MNHEY and CDR2 is SVGAGI. This CDR3 has 14 residues. V was pared by 4 bases and J by 6 bases, with 16 bases between. The DNA for the CDR3 is TGTGCCAGCAGTTTCGAAGACAGAATAGGCGAGCAGTACTTC. Protein sequence: CASSFEDRIGEQYF.

The CDR3 loop reads CASSRQASGTIYEQYF. The DNA for the CDR3 is TGTGCCAGCAGCCGCCAGGCTAGCGGGACAATCTACGAGCAGTACTTC. The chain combines TRBV3-1 with TRBJ2-7; 9 nucleotides line up with TRBD2. The junction had 10 bases not matched to a gene; V was cut back by 4 bases and J by 3 bases. Germline loops: CDR1 LGHDT, CDR2 YNNKEL (reference sequence). The CDR3 covers 16 residues.

The chain joins TRBV21-1 to TRBJ2-7; the D call in the table, TRBD1, was not verified against the DNA. TRBV21-1 is a documented pseudogene. CDR3 length equals 17 residues. CDR3 sequence reads: CASVLARPRHSNYEQYF. CDR3 bases: TGTGCCAGCGTGTTGGCGCGACCACGCCATTCAAACTACGAGCAGTACTTC.

The chain couples TRBV6-4 to TRBJ1-1; D is uncertain. The V gene's germline CDR1 is MRHNA and CDR2 SNTAGT. The CDR3 is 13 amino acids. The germline V and J ends were trimmed by 0 bases and 2 bases, with 4 bases remaining between them. DNA for the CDR3: TGTGCCAGCAGTGACTCTGGCAACACTGAAGCTTTCTTT. It specifies CASSDSGNTEAFF.

The chain uses TRBV29-1 and TRBJ2-7; D is undetermined. From germline, CDR1 is SQVTM and CDR2 ANQGSEA. Trimming removed 4 bases from V and 4 bases from J, with 5 bases in between. This CDR3 has 10 amino acids. The CDR3 nucleotides read TGCAGCGTTGTAAGTTACGAGCAGTACTTC. This encodes CSVVSYEQYF.

This clonotype was detected only a few times. The chain uses TRBV28 and TRBJ2-2; 9 nucleotides agree with TRBD1. Germline trimming cut 8 bases from V and 4 bases from J; bases unmatched to any gene: 11. The CDR3 length is 16 residues. The germline V gene encodes CDR1 MDHEN and CDR2 SYDVKM. The CDR3 region has the DNA TGTGCCAGCTCTTTTAGGACAGGGGCGTCCACCGGGGAGCTGTTTTTT. Protein: CASSFRTGASTGELFF.

This clonotype was counted a few times. V usage is TRBV12-3 or TRBV12-4 and J usage is TRBJ2-1, with D possibly TRBD2 on 6 matching bases. The germline V and J ends were trimmed by 4 bases and 0 bases, with 16 bases remaining between them. This CDR3 spans 17 amino acids. The CDR3: CASSSGLLGSSYNEQFF. The CDR3 DNA reads as TGTGCCAGCAGTTCGGGACTCCTAGGAAGCTCCTACAATGAGCAGTTCTTC.

The chain joins TRBV7-6 to TRBJ2-2; no clear D. CDR1 is SGHVS and CDR2 is FNYEAQ in the germline V gene. The CDR3 has 13 amino acids. V was cut by 8 bases and J by 10 bases, with 17 bases left in between. CDR3 in amino acids: CASWSPEHVELFF. CDR3 sequence (DNA): TGTGCCAGCTGGAGTCCGGAACATGTGGAGCTGTTTTTT.

This clonotype came up a few times. The CDR3 spells CASSPQRGGIGEQFF. CDR3 DNA: TGTGCCAGCTCACCACAGCGGGGAGGGATTGGTGAGCAGTTCTTC. J is TRBJ2-1 and V is TRBV18; 7 nucleotides align to TRBD2. The CDR3 totals 15 residues. Trimming cost V 1 base and J 9 bases; bases outside gene matches: 9. From germline, CDR1 is KGHSH and CDR2 LQKENI.

The chain recombines TRBV11-2 with TRBJ2-2; TRBD2 might be the D (6 bases). Germline-derived CDR1 and CDR2 are SGHAT and FQNNGV. V lost 3 bases and J lost 2, with 10 bases in between. There are 15 residues in the CDR3. The CDR3 region is CASSFGTGNTGELFF. The CDR3 DNA follows: TGTGCCAGCAGCTTTGGGACTGGAAACACCGGGGAGCTGTTTTTT.

The chain has TRBV20-1 and TRBJ1-5; a weak D match, TRBD1 (5 bases). This CDR3 is 14 amino acids long. The ends were cut back, 4 bases at V and 3 bases at J, with 13 bases in the middle. Germline CDR1 is DFQATT and CDR2 is SNEGSKA (reference sequence). CDR3: CSATAGPPNQPQHF. CDR3 in DNA: TGCAGTGCTACTGCAGGGCCCCCCAATCAGCCCCAGCATTTT.

This clonotype was counted only a few times. V is TRBV27 and J is TRBJ2-1, with D possibly matching TRBD2 (5 bases). The CDR3 covers 20 residues. Germline lookup yields CDR1 MNHEY and CDR2 SMNVEV (reference sequence). Trimming shortened V by 3 bases and J by 6 bases, and 30 bases separated the two germline ends. CDR3 amino acids: CASSFPLLCSWCEGRNEQFF. The CDR3 region has the DNA TGTGCCAGCAGTTTTCCCCTTTTATGTTCTTGGTGTGAGGGTCGCAATGAGCAGTTCTTC.

This clonotype has only a few counts. This chain uses TRBV10-3 with TRBJ1-5; D unclear. This CDR3 region has 14 residues. V lost 0 bases and J 9 bases, leaving 12 bases between the germline ends. CDR1 ENHRY and CDR2 SYGVKD come from the germline V gene. The CDR3 spells CAISESSGERPQHF. CDR3 coding DNA: TGTGCCATCAGTGAGTCTAGCGGGGAAAGGCCCCAGCATTTT.

The chain recombines TRBV20-1 with TRBJ2-1; 10 bases agree with TRBD2. CDR3 length: 18 amino acids. V gave up 0 bases and J gave up 10 bases; unmatched junction bases: 18. Germline V gives CDR1 DFQATT, CDR2 SNEGSKA (reference sequence). CDR3 region: CSARDPSRASGGPGEQFF. As DNA, the CDR3 is TGCAGTGCTAGAGATCCGAGTAGGGCTAGCGGGGGCCCAGGGGAGCAGTTCTTC.

The V call is TRBV9, the J call TRBJ2-5; perhaps D is TRBD1 or TRBD2 (5 bases each). The CDR3 sequence is 15 residues long. Trimming pared 0 bases from V and 5 bases from J, leaving 14 bases between. Germline V lookup: CDR1 SGDLS, CDR2 YYNGEE. The CDR3 loop is CASSVEGVEGETQYF. The CDR3, as DNA: TGTGCCAGCAGCGTAGAGGGAGTAGAGGGGGAGACCCAGTACTTC.

This sequence joins TRBV30 and TRBJ2-7, with D perhaps assigned TRBD1 or TRBD2 (5 bases each). V was trimmed by 4 bases and J by 2 bases, leaving 12 bases between them. The V gene's germline CDR1 is GTSNPN and CDR2 SVGIG (reference sequence). This CDR3 is 13 amino acids long. In DNA, the CDR3 is TGTGCCTGGAAGGGACCCACCCCCTACGAGCAGTACTTC. It encodes CAWKGPTPYEQYF.

The chain carries TRBV3-1 and TRBJ2-1, with 12 bases aligning to TRBD2. CDR3 length equals 16 residues. Germline CDR1 is LGHDT and CDR2 is YNNKEL (reference sequence). J lost 10 bases, V lost 1 base, and 8 bases had no gene match. The CDR3 coding sequence is TGTGCCAGCAGCCAAGGTGGACTAGCGGGACTCACCGAGCAGTTCTTC. It encodes CASSQGGLAGLTEQFF.

The genes are TRBV4-3 and TRBJ2-7, with TRBD2 identical over 12 bases. The CDR3 runs 18 residues. V shed 0 bases and J 6 bases; nucleotides not matched to a gene: 12. CDR1 LGHNA and CDR2 YSLEER come from the germline V gene. The CDR3 sequence: CASSQEVVGLAGGGEQYF. CDR3 in DNA: TGCGCCAGCAGCCAAGAGGTGGTGGGACTAGCGGGCGGGGGCGAGCAGTACTTC.

The CDR3 loop reads CASSSGNRREQYF. The CDR3 nucleotides are TGTGCCAGCAGTTCGGGGAATAGAAGGGAGCAGTACTTC. The chain links TRBV12-3 or TRBV12-4 to TRBJ2-7; the D gene is possibly TRBD2 (5 bases). This CDR3 has 13 amino acids. Trimming cost V 4 bases and J 7 bases, with 14 bases left between them.

The V and J genes are TRBV5-1 and TRBJ2-1; 7 bases are shared with TRBD1. This CDR3 region has 16 residues. In germline, CDR1 is SGHRS, CDR2 YFSETQ. The V gene end was trimmed by 4 bases and the J gene end by 8 bases; junction bases not matched to a gene: 15. The CDR3 DNA sequence: TGCGCCAGCAGCAAAACTAGGACAGGACCCTGGGATGAGCAGTTCTTC. The encoded protein is CASSKTRTGPWDEQFF.

This clonotype has more than one count but fewer than ten. The rearrangement links TRBV27 to TRBJ2-7, with D possibly TRBD1 on 6 matching bases. Germline assignment: CDR1 MNHEY and CDR2 SMNVEV (reference sequence). The CDR3 has 15 amino acids. Trimming cost V 4 bases and J 0 bases, with 13 bases left between them. The CDR3 sequence is CASSSLRGSSYEQYF. The CDR3 DNA reads as TGTGCCAGCAGTTCTTTGAGGGGGAGCTCCTACGAGCAGTACTTC.

This clonotype came up a few times. This chain connects TRBV12-3 or TRBV12-4 to TRBJ2-1; D assignment may be TRBD1 or TRBD2 (5 bases each). With 6 bases removed from V and 7 bases from J, the gap between germline ends came to 16 bases. This CDR3 region has 14 residues. As DNA, the CDR3 is TGTGCCAGCAGCCGCCGGGACGGTGGAAATGAGCAGTTCTTC. It is translated as CASSRRDGGNEQFF.